Presented here are 11 T cell receptor beta chains from one specimen sequenced in a study of STAT3 mutations in large granular lymphocyte leukemia (dated by TCRdb to between 2017 and 2020). Overall results and qualifications from the work: Every T-LGLL patient showed at least one immunodominant TCRbeta clonotype, and about half showed multiple immunodominant subclonotypes.

The antigens these receptors bind are not known. Library prep was done by the immunoSEQ multiplex PCR assay. TCRdb carries this immuneACCESS record with in-frame sequences only. Its versions omit some clonotypes, under half of them owing to an unresolved V gene in the studies checked, with the rest unexplained. The sample table contains around 29,000 clones; only one count was recorded for 86% of them. The ten largest make up roughly 13% of the sample. Sequenced material: peripheral blood mononuclear cells. The receptors were sampled from a man aged 55 to 70 with T-cell large granular lymphocyte leukemia. Some clones in this sample may be carry-over from other donors' samples. The age is the age at diagnosis.

In its sample, this clone was seen once. The chain employs TRBV9 and TRBJ1-1; TRBD1 matches 8 bases. This CDR3 has 15 residues. Germline CDR1 is SGDLS and CDR2 is YYNGEE. Trimming at V came to 2 bases and at J to 3 bases, leaving 6 bases not matched to a gene. Written as DNA, the CDR3 is TGTGCCAGCAGCGTGACAGGGGTGCTCGACACTGAAGCTTTCTTT. Its protein is CASSVTGVLDTEAFF.

The V call is TRBV7-8, the J call TRBJ2-7; 12 positions agree with TRBD1. Trimming removed 4 bases from V and 6 bases from J; junction bases left unmatched: 19. Per germline, CDR1 SGHVS and CDR2 FQNEAQ. The CDR3 is made up of 19 amino acids. The CDR3, as DNA: TGTGCCAGCAGCTGGAAATGGGACAGGGGGCGCAGGGCCGTTTCCGAGCAGTACTTC. Protein sequence: CASSWKWDRGRRAVSEQYF.

This chain connects TRBV5-1 to TRBJ2-5; TRBD1 matches at 10 bases. Trimming cost V 0 bases and J 3 bases; bases outside gene matches: 2. Germline V lookup: CDR1 SGHRS, CDR2 YFSETQ. This CDR3 spans 15 amino acids. The CDR3 here is CASSLAGTGEETQYF. CDR3 sequence (DNA): TGCGCCAGCAGCTTGGCCGGGACAGGGGAAGAGACCCAGTACTTC. Together with reference TRBV5-1 and TRBJ2-5, the CDR3 gives the full variable domain: KAGVTQTPRYLIKTRGQQVTLSCSPISGHRSVSWYQQTPGQGLQFLFEYFSETQRNKGNFPGRFSGRQFSNSRSEMNVSTLELGDSALYLCASSLAGTGEETQYFGPGTRLLVL.

The chain uses TRBV7-2 and TRBJ2-7; either TRBD1 or TRBD2 may fit D (5 bases each). The length of the CDR3 is 14 residues. Between the trimmed V and J ends, which lost 1 base and 9 bases, there was a span of 16 bases. Germline loops: CDR1 SGHTA, CDR2 FQGNSA. CDR3 protein: CASSLGGSQLGQYF. The CDR3 coding sequence is TGTGCCAGCAGCTTAGGGGGGTCCCAACTCGGGCAGTACTTC.

This clone was seen only a few times. The chain links TRBV27 to TRBJ2-7; no clear D. The CDR3 totals 14 residues. V gave up 5 bases and J gave up 3 bases, with 14 bases separating them. CDR1 is MNHEY, CDR2 SMNVEV, per germline (reference sequence). CDR3 sequence reads: CASSRQGGFYEQYF. CDR3 DNA sequence: TGTGCCAGCAGTCGGCAAGGCGGCTTCTACGAGCAGTACTTC.

The CDR3 loop is CASSKGQGFYGYTF. The CDR3 bases are TGTGCCAGCAGCAAGGGACAGGGGTTCTATGGCTACACCTTC. The J gene is TRBJ1-2, the V gene TRBV25-1; TRBD1 aligns across 10 bases. The CDR3 is 14 amino acids. The germline V gene has CDR1 MGHDK and CDR2 SYGVNS. J gave up 4 bases and V 6 bases, and 5 bases lay outside the gene matches.

The rearrangement joins TRBV4-2 to TRBJ1-5, with D possibly being TRBD1 (5 bases). The V and J ends lost 4 bases and 5 bases respectively, with 12 bases between them. This CDR3 comprises 14 residues. In germline, CDR1 is LGHNA, CDR2 YNFKEQ. The CDR3 bases are TGTGCCAGCAGCCCCGGACAAGTCCATCAGCCCCAGCATTTT. This gives the protein CASSPGQVHQPQHF.

This chain connects TRBV9 to TRBJ2-7; 9 nucleotides align to TRBD1. The CDR3 sequence is 15 residues long. Germline trimming cut 0 bases from V and 9 bases from J; bases unmatched to any gene: 10. Germline values: CDR1 SGDLS, CDR2 YYNGEE. The CDR3 bases are TGTGCCAGCAGCGTAGGTACAGGGGGCGAGGCGGGGCAGTACTTC. This encodes CASSVGTGGEAGQYF.

The CDR3 DNA follows: TGTGCCAGTCGACAGGGTGGTCGCACAGATACGCAGTATTTT. Encoded protein: CASRQGGRTDTQYF. V gene TRBV2 combines with J gene TRBJ2-3; 7 nucleotides match TRBD1. V was pared by 9 bases and J by 1 base, with 7 bases of the junction left unmatched. The CDR3 contains 14 residues. In germline, CDR1 is SNHLY, CDR2 FYNNEI.

V usage is TRBV18 and J usage is TRBJ1-5, with D perhaps matching TRBD1 (6 bases). Germline CDR1 reads KGHSH; CDR2 reads LQKENI. Trimming removed 3 bases from V and 4 bases from J, with 16 bases in between. There are 16 residues in the CDR3. The CDR3 DNA reads as TGTGCCAGCTCACCGACACCTGGCCAGGGGAATCAGCCCCAGCATTTT. This translates into CASSPTPGQGNQPQHF.

As for this clone: The limits of the CDR3 on the DNA are not certain, so only TCRdb's listed CDR3 is given. V is TRBV7-2 and J is TRBJ2-3; the DNA was not used to check the table's D call, TRBD1. Germline values: CDR1 SGHTA, CDR2 FQGNSA. Both ends counted, the CDR3 spans 14 residues. The CDR3 is CASSSGVPPPGTYF.